This T cell receptor (beta chain) originates from a study of molecular identifiers for immune sequencing clone quantification. Findings and limits, study-wide: Over 97% of effector molecules, yet under 1% of naive-cell molecules, were held by clones above 20 RNA copies.

Previously reported methods and listed TCR primers produced the bulk TCR libraries. TCRdb reprocessed the PCR reads with MiXCR, giving one entry per CDR3 protein. The sample includes about 640,000 distinct CDR3 sequences, just under 20% seen only once; the top ten take under 0.95%. This clonotype has ten or more counts. Its antigen is unidentified. The germline V and J ends were trimmed by 4 bases and 0 bases, with 7 bases remaining between them. Germline CDR1 MNHEY, CDR2 SVGAGI. The CDR3 contains 14 residues. Investigators produced naive CD8 libraries from about 21,000 to 970,000 sorted cells, drawing on 10%, 30% or 50% RNA.

The sequence came from a human donor in good health. Some libraries in this study had Jurkat cell RNA spiked in. The chain has TRBV6-5 and TRBJ2-4; unclear D gene. Source material: naive CD8+ T cells from blood, with Jurkat cell RNA spiked in. The subset is: FACS-sorted CD8+CD4-CCR7+CD45RA+ naive T cells. For the CDR3, the DNA is TGTGCCAGCAGTTCCGGGCCAGCCAAAAACATTCAGTACTTC. Translated, it gives CASSSGPAKNIQYF.